This T cell receptor (beta chain) is from a study of CD8+CD57+ T cells in acquired aplastic anemia. At the level of the study: Yields of DNA that came from sorted CD4+ and CD8+ cells averaged approximately 3.2 ug.

The CDR3 covers 10 residues. Germline V gene data show CDR1 as WSHSY and CDR2 as SAAADI. The ends were cut back, 8 bases at V and 8 bases at J, with 7 bases in the middle. Researchers used genomic DNA as the template to profile TCR beta VDJ and CDR3. TCRdb redid the calling of the reads with MiXCR, one entry per CDR3 protein. The repertoire has hundreds of thousands of distinct CDR3 sequences, around 30% of them found once; the top ten carry 0.8% to 0.85%. Patients chosen for sequencing had shown CD8+CD57+ cell expansion by flow cytometry. At the time of blood sampling, patients had not yet received any therapy. This clonotype was recorded many times.

The clonotype comes from a human donor with aplastic anemia. The chain uses TRBV10-2 and TRBJ2-1; D call uncertain. The specimen sequenced was sorted CD4+, CD8+, or CD8+CD57+ T cells (not recorded which) from PBMCs. The chain's CDR3 is CASWGDEQFF. The CDR3 DNA reads TGCGCCAGCTGGGGTGATGAGCAGTTCTTC.